This TCR beta chain was captured by sequencing in a study of T cell responses to AZD1222 COVID-19 vaccine. Points from the study as a whole: Variant regions that are unmutated are reportedly the target of nearly half of spike-specific TCRs. Regions 160-218 and 743-854 dominated among vaccine-associated CD4 TCRs spanning spike.

Germline V gene data show CDR1 as MGHRA and CDR2 as YSYEKL. Deletions cut 4 bases from V and 5 bases from J, with 23 bases between. There are 17 residues in the CDR3. On this clone: Its antigen is unknown.

Some clones are missing from TCRdb's copy, which holds only in-frame ones; the method was immunoSEQ multiplex PCR. This table holds over 100,000 clones, roughly 87% found once. This receptor was identified in an adult who received the AZD1222 COVID-19 vaccine. The sample in question was peripheral blood, obtained 28 days after the second AZD1222 dose. This chain connects TRBV4-1 to TRBJ1-2, with D possibly matching TRBD1 (5 bases). In nucleotides, the CDR3 is TGCGCCAGCAGCCCGGCTTTTGAATCAGGGCAAGTTTATGGCTACACCTTC. The encoded protein is CASSPAFESGQVYGYTF.